There are a few counts of the clone carrying this T cell receptor (beta chain). No antigen is known for it. The sample comes from a study of T cells in narcolepsy. Regarding the study as a whole: Comparing one patient's CSF and blood CD4+ clonotypes highlighted HCRT- and TRIB2-specific autoreactive clonotypes.

Here immunoSEQ multiplex PCR was the method, and the copy in TCRdb shows in-frame clones only, minus some. The sample carries tens of thousands of clones, roughly 80% recorded once. The source of this sequence is a human donor in good health. Sequencing input: memory (CD45RA-) CD4+ T cells from blood.

The CDR3: CASSGSGTGGGGGEKLFF. CDR3 nucleotide sequence: TGTGCCAGCAGCGGATCCGGGACAGGGGGCGGCGGAGGTGAAAAACTGTTTTTT. The chain combines TRBV9 with TRBJ1-4; 12 nucleotides align to TRBD1. V lost 3 bases to trimming and J lost 7 bases; unmatched junction nucleotides: 13. CDR1 is SGDLS and CDR2 is YYNGEE in the germline V gene. The CDR3 is 18 residues long.